The present entry profiles one T cell receptor (beta chain) with its context. This sample is drawn from a study of blood T cell repertoires in COVID-19. CDR3 length: 16 amino acids. Trimming took 5 bases from V and 8 from J; bases not matched to a gene: 12. CDR1 and CDR2 (germline): MRHNA, SNTAGT. Measured with immunoSEQ multiplex PCR; TCRdb has only the in-frame clones, and not every one. The table shows about 210,000 clones, with roughly 86% occurring only once. Participants were aged about 18 to 100 years, lived in around 25 US areas, and enrolled virtually. The TCR sequence derives from a man aged 35-49 years with acute COVID-19. The specimen sequenced was PBMCs or T cells enriched from blood (not recorded which). The chain recombines TRBV6-4 with TRBJ2-1, with 10 bases lining up with TRBD2. CDR3 in amino acids: CASSRLAGEGRHEQFF. The CDR3 nucleotides are TGTGCCAGCAGTCGACTAGCGGGTGAGGGTCGGCATGAGCAGTTCTTC.